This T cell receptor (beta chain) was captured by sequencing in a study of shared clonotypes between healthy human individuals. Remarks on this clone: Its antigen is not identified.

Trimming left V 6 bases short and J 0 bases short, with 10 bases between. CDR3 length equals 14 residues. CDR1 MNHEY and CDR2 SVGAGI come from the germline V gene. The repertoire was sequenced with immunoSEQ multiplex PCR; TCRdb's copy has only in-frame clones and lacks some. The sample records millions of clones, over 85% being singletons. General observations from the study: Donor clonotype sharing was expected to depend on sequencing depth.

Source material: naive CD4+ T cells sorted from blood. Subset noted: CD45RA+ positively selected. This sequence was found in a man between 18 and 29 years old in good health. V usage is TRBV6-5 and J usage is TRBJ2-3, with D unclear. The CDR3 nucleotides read TGTGCCAGCAGCCTGGGCCATAGCACAGATACGCAGTATTTT. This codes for CASSLGHSTDTQYF.